This T cell receptor (beta chain) was observed in a study of early T cells in non-severe SARS-CoV-2 infection. Looking at the study overall: Unsorted whole-blood RNA was sequenced in bulk, leaving chains unpaired. Regarding the study as a whole: Private and CD4 specificities were missed by VDJdb matching, skewed to anti-spike CD8.

With respect to this clonotype: Its antigen is currently unknown.

As part of library construction, unique molecular identifiers were attached to individual cDNA molecules. TCRdb independently ran MiXCR on the 5' RACE reads; one entry per CDR3 protein. The top ten hold 8% to 10% of the sample, which has around 60,000 distinct CDR3 sequences, roughly 13% seen once. Trimming took off 5 bases at V and 2 bases at J, with 10 bases between the two ends. The length of the CDR3 is 13 residues. Germline lookup yields CDR1 DFQATT and CDR2 SNEGSKA (reference sequence). Sequenced sample: whole blood. This receptor was identified in an adult who was a healthcare worker with PCR-confirmed SARS-CoV-2 infection or an uninfected control (not recorded which). This chain connects TRBV20-1 to TRBJ1-5, with D possibly TRBD1 on 6 matching bases. This CDR3 is CSAGRTGNQPQHF. CDR3 nucleotide sequence: TGCAGTGCTGGCAGGACAGGCAATCAGCCCCAGCATTTT.